This TCR beta chain was captured in a study of blood T cell repertoires in COVID-19. Study in general: COVID-19 samples collected from the United States, Italy and Spain covered acute and convalescent phases. PBMCs, B-cell-depleted T cells, or T cells provided the cDNA or gDNA that made up the material.

Here immunoSEQ multiplex PCR was the method, and the copy in TCRdb shows in-frame clones only, minus some. The profile covers about 210,000 clones, with about four fifths appearing a single time and about 8.9% taken by the ten largest. The study recruited people aged about 18 to 90 years across 20 to 30 US areas. Donors were grouped by their self-reported clinical history. V lost 4 bases and J 4 bases, leaving 20 bases between the germline ends. CDR1 KGHSH and CDR2 LQKENI come from the germline V gene. The CDR3 runs to 16 residues. The TCR sequence derives from a woman between 45 and 60 years old with acute COVID-19. The specimen was PBMCs or T cells enriched from blood (not recorded which). The rearrangement joins TRBV18 to TRBJ2-7; a possible D gene is TRBD2 (7 bases). The chain's CDR3 is CASSQQGGARAYEQYF. The DNA of the CDR3 is TGTGCCAGCTCACAACAAGGGGGGGCGAGGGCGTACGAGCAGTACTTC.